This T cell receptor beta chain was sequenced during a study of CD8+ T cells in alopecia areata. Stated treatment: oral pan-JAK inhibitor, 5-10 mg twice daily. RNA, once extracted, was reverse transcribed into cDNA for use as the sequencing template. Assay: immunoSEQ multiplex PCR; the TCRdb copy retains only in-frame clones and omits some. This sample has approximately 100,000 clones, with around 60% found just once. The CDR3 consists of 13 residues. Germline CDR1 is MNHEY and CDR2 is SMNVEV (reference sequence). V lost 2 bases and J lost 6, with 8 bases in between. This receptor was obtained from a human donor with alopecia areata. The specimen comprised CD8+ T cells sorted from blood, sampled at approximately week 55, from a patient treated with tofacitinib. The chain links TRBV27 to TRBJ1-5; D gene unclear. The CDR3 sequence is CASSLGPRQPQHF. The CDR3 nucleotides are TGTGCCAGCAGTTTAGGGCCCCGTCAGCCCCAGCATTTT.